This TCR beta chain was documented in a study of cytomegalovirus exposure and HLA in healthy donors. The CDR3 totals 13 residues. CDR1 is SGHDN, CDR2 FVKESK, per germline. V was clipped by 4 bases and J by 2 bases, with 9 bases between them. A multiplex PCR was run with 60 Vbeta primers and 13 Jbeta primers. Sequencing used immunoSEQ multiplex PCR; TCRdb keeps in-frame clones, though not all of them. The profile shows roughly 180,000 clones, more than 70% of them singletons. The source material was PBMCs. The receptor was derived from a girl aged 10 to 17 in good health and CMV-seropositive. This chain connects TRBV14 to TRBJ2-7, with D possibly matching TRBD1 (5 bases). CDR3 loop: CASSPQGAYEQYF. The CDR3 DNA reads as TGTGCCAGCAGCCCCCAAGGGGCCTACGAGCAGTACTTC.